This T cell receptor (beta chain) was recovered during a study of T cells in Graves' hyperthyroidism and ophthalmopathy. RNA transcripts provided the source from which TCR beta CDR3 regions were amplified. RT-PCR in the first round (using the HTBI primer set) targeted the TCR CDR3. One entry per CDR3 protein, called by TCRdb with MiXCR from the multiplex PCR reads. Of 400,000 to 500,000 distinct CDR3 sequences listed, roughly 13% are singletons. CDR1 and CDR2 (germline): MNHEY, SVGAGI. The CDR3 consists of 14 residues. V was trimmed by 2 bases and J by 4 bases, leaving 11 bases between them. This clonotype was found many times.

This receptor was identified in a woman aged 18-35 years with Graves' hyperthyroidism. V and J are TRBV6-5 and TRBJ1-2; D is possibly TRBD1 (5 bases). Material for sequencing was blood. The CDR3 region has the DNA TGTGCCAGCAGTTACCAGGGTATCGGCTATGGCTACACCTTC. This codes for CASSYQGIGYGYTF.